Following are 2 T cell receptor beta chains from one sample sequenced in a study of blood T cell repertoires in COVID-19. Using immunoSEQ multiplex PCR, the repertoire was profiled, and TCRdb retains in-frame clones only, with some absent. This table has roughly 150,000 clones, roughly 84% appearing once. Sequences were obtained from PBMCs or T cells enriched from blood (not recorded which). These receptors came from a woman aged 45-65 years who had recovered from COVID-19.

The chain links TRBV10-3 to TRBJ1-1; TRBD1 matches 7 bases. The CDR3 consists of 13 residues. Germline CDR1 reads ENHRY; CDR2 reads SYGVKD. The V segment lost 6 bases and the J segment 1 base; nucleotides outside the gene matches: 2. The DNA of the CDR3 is TGTGCCATCAGCAGACAGGGGAACACTGAAGCTTTCTTT. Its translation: CAISRQGNTEAFF.

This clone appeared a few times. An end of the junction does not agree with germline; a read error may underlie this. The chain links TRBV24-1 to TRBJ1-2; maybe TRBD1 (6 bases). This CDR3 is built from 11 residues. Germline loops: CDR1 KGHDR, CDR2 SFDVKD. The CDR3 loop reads CATSDSNRVHF. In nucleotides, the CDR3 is TGTGCCACCAGTGATTCCAACAGGGTACACTTC.